This T cell receptor beta chain is drawn from a study of cytomegalovirus exposure and HLA in healthy donors. Study-wide results and limits: Exclusion as indistinguishable affected some V segments, including TRBV6-2 and TRBV6-3.

As to this clone: The antigen remains unidentified.

The CDR3 totals 12 residues. The junction had 3 bases not matched to a gene; V was cut back by 4 bases and J by 9 bases. Germline V CDR1 and CDR2: LNHDA, SQIVND (reference sequence). This PCR relied on a set of 60 Vbeta primers and 13 Jbeta primers. Sequenced by immunoSEQ multiplex PCR; TCRdb stores in-frame clones only, minus some. The sample has about 130,000 clones; around 77% are singletons. This rearrangement joins TRBV19 to TRBJ2-3, with 8 bases that match TRBD1. The clonotype comes from a man younger than 45 in good health and CMV-seronegative. What was sequenced was PBMCs. The CDR3 reads CASSRDRGTQYF. Written as DNA, the CDR3 is TGTGCCAGTAGTAGAGACAGGGGCACGCAGTATTTT.